These 27 T cell receptor beta chains share one sample of origin, sequenced in a study of blood T cell dynamics during melanoma immunotherapy. Indicated time point: week 3, after first cycle of checkpoint inhibitor. Clones were read by immunoSEQ multiplex PCR, and TCRdb kept only the in-frame ones, dropping some. Counted here are 13,000 or so clones, roughly 90% occurring once; the ten biggest clones make up about 4.2%. The input for sequencing was blood, taken from a patient treated with checkpoint blockade. These receptor sequences come from a human donor with melanoma.

This clone appeared once. The rearrangement uses TRBV6-1 and TRBJ1-5; no reliable D call. The CDR3 covers 13 residues. V lost 10 bases and J lost 7, with 17 bases in between. CDR1 and CDR2 from the germline V gene are MNHNS and SASEGT. CDR3 nucleotide sequence: TGTGCCACCGGACGGTCCTCCCCCCAGCCCCAGCATTTT. Amino acid sequence: CATGRSSPQPQHF.

A few counts support this clone. The J gene is TRBJ2-3, the V gene TRBV28; D is unclear. Trimming left V 4 bases short and J 6 bases short, with 14 bases between. CDR3 length: 14 amino acids. Germline CDR1 is MDHEN and CDR2 is SYDVKM. The CDR3 nucleotides are TGTGCCAGCAGTTCGGCGAGTAGACCTGATACGCAGTATTTT. This translates into CASSSASRPDTQYF.

The chain uses TRBV11-1 and TRBJ2-6; maybe TRBD2 (6 bases). The CDR3 is 16 amino acids. Germline V gene lookup returns CDR1 SGHAT and CDR2 FQDESV (reference sequence). The V gene lost 8 bases and the J gene lost 0 bases, with 14 bases spanning the gap. In DNA, the CDR3 is TGTGCCAGCTACGGAGGGGTTCACTCTGGGGCCAACGTCCTGACTTTC. Encoded protein: CASYGGVHSGANVLTF.

V usage is TRBV7-9 and J usage is TRBJ2-2; 12 nucleotides match TRBD1. The junction had 7 bases not matched to a gene; V was cut back by 4 bases and J by 7 bases. Germline V CDR1 and CDR2: SEHNR, FQNEAQ (reference sequence). This CDR3 has 16 residues. Here the CDR3 DNA reads TGTGCCAGCAGCTCACCGGGACAGGGGGCAAACGGGGAGCTGTTTTTT. Amino acids: CASSSPGQGANGELFF.

The chain is built from TRBV27 and TRBJ1-1; TRBD1 is a possible D gene (6 bases). V lost 3 bases and J lost 4, with 15 bases in between. From germline, CDR1 is MNHEY and CDR2 SMNVEV (reference sequence). This CDR3 has 15 residues. CDR3 DNA sequence: TGTGCCAGCAGTTTTCGGGGGGCGCACAGCACTGAAGCTTTCTTT. This translates into CASSFRGAHSTEAFF.

Note on this clone: Other DNA sequences within the sample encode an identical CDR3. The rearrangement links TRBV10-2 to TRBJ2-5; D may be TRBD1 or TRBD2 (5 bases each). The V and J ends lost 4 bases and 2 bases respectively, with 20 bases between them. CDR1 WSHSY and CDR2 SAAADI come from the germline V gene. CDR3 size: 17 residues. The CDR3 region has the DNA TGCGCCAGCAGTGGATTTGGGCAGGGAGTCTTTCAAGAGACCCAGTACTTC. It yields the protein CASSGFGQGVFQETQYF.

The count of this clone is one. This sequence joins TRBV10-3 and TRBJ2-7, with TRBD1 identical over 10 bases. Germline V gene lookup returns CDR1 ENHRY and CDR2 SYGVKD. This CDR3 has 13 amino acids. The J segment lost 4 bases and the V segment lost 9 bases, leaving 6 bases of the junction unmatched. Here the CDR3 reads CAIWDRGFYEQYF. CDR3 in DNA: TGTGCCATATGGGACAGGGGCTTTTACGAGCAGTACTTC.

The rearrangement uses TRBV18 and TRBJ2-3, with D tentatively TRBD1 (6 bases). Between the trimmed V and J ends, which lost 1 base and 3 bases, there was a span of 14 bases. The germline V gene has CDR1 KGHSH and CDR2 LQKENI. The CDR3 is made up of 16 amino acids. This chain's CDR3 is CASSPRQDWVTDTQYF. In DNA form, the CDR3 reads TGTGCCAGCTCACCACGACAGGACTGGGTTACAGATACGCAGTATTTT.

The chain joins TRBV29-1 to TRBJ2-7; D not resolved. Germline lookup yields CDR1 SQVTM and CDR2 ANQGSEA. The CDR3 runs 12 residues. The V end was cut by 5 bases, the J end by 0 bases, with 8 bases between. DNA for the CDR3: TGCAGCGTTCAGGTGAGCTCCTACGAGCAGTACTTC. Residues: CSVQVSSYEQYF.

V is TRBV7-8 and J is TRBJ2-5; 7 positions match TRBD2. This CDR3 spans 17 amino acids. V dropped 2 bases and J dropped 3; count of bases not matched to a gene: 12. Germline V gives CDR1 SGHVS, CDR2 FQNEAQ. In DNA, the CDR3 is TGTGCCAGCAGCTTAAGTTGGGCTAGCGGAGAGGAAGAGACCCAGTACTTC. Protein: CASSLSWASGEEETQYF. The whole variable domain, filled in from reference TRBV7-8 and TRBJ2-5, reads GAGVSQSPRYKVAKRGQDVALRCDPISGHVSLFWYQQALGQGPEFLTYFQNEAQLDKSGLPSDRFFAERPEGSVSTLKIQRTQQEDSAVYLCASSLSWASGEEETQYFGPGTRLLVL.

This sequence joins TRBV11-1 and TRBJ1-1, with 10 bases matching TRBD1. Trimming removed 3 bases from V and 8 bases from J; junction bases left unmatched: 9. Germline V gene sequence: CDR1 SGHAT, CDR2 FQDESV (reference sequence). This CDR3 is 15 amino acids long. CDR3 coding DNA: TGTGCCAGCAGCTTCGGGACAGGGGTACCCTCAGAAGCTTTCTTT. Its translation is CASSFGTGVPSEAFF.

This rearrangement joins TRBV5-1 to TRBJ1-2; 7 bases align to TRBD1. The ends lost 0 bases at V and 8 bases at J; junction bases unmatched: 10. Germline-derived CDR1 and CDR2 are SGHRS and YFSETQ. The CDR3 spans 15 residues. In DNA, the CDR3 is TGCGCCAGCAGCTTGGGTGGACAGGTTATTTTGGGCTACACCTTC. This translates into CASSLGGQVILGYTF. Full variable domain (outside the CDR3, taken from reference TRBV5-1 and TRBJ1-2): KAGVTQTPRYLIKTRGQQVTLSCSPISGHRSVSWYQQTPGQGLQFLFEYFSETQRNKGNFPGRFSGRQFSNSRSEMNVSTLELGDSALYLCASSLGGQVILGYTFGSGTRLTVV.

This clone is labeled as medium-sized (0.01 to 0.1%). Mismatch with germline at one junction end may stem from a read error. This chain connects TRBV13 to TRBJ2-7, with 10 bases matching TRBD1. The CDR3 is 14 amino acids. Germline V gene lookup returns CDR1 PRHDT and CDR2 FYEKMQ (reference sequence). CDR3 bases: TGTGCCAGCAGCCTAGGACAGGGGGCCTACGAGCAGTACTTC. It yields the protein CASSLGQGAYEQYF.

This chain's CDR3 is CASSLTGNTIYF. CDR3 in DNA: TGTGCCAGCAGCCTGACTGGAAACACCATATATTTT. This chain links TRBV6-1 with TRBJ1-3; D gene ambiguous. The length of the CDR3 is 12 residues. Deletions cut 6 bases from V and 2 bases from J, with 5 bases between. The germline gives CDR1 MNHNS, CDR2 SASEGT.

The chain carries TRBV5-1 and TRBJ2-7; D is possibly TRBD1 (5 bases). Deletions cut 4 bases from V and 3 bases from J, with 23 bases between. Germline CDR1 is SGHRS and CDR2 is YFSETQ. The CDR3 is made up of 17 amino acids. CDR3 protein: CASSLRLAARQIYEQYF. In DNA, the CDR3 is TGCGCCAGCAGCCTTAGATTGGCAGCCCGACAGATCTACGAGCAGTACTTC.

This rearrangement joins TRBV5-1 to TRBJ2-1; 9 bases line up with TRBD2. With V trimmed by 1 base and J by 11 bases, 4 bases remained unmatched. The germline V gene encodes CDR1 SGHRS and CDR2 YFSETQ. The CDR3 runs to 13 residues. The CDR3 DNA is TGCGCCAGCAGCTTGAGCGGGGGGACCAAGCAGTTCTTC. Its protein product is CASSLSGGTKQFF. Variable domain in full (rest from reference TRBV5-1 and TRBJ2-1): KAGVTQTPRYLIKTRGQQVTLSCSPISGHRSVSWYQQTPGQGLQFLFEYFSETQRNKGNFPGRFSGRQFSNSRSEMNVSTLELGDSALYLCASSLSGGTKQFFGPGTRLTVL.

The CDR3 protein is CASSLASGGHFQETQYF. The CDR3 bases are TGCGCCAGCAGCTTGGCCTCTGGGGGCCACTTCCAAGAGACCCAGTACTTC. The chain links TRBV5-1 to TRBJ2-5; tentative D call: TRBD1 (6 bases). Germline V gene lookup returns CDR1 SGHRS and CDR2 YFSETQ. V was shortened by 0 bases and J by 1 base, with 16 bases between the two germline ends. The CDR3 sequence is 17 residues long.

The V call is TRBV19, the J call TRBJ2-7, with D perhaps TRBD1 or TRBD2 (6 bases each). Between the trimmed V and J ends, which lost 3 bases and 5 bases, there was a span of 11 bases. The germline V gene has CDR1 LNHDA and CDR2 SQIVND (reference sequence). This CDR3 region has 13 residues. The CDR3 DNA reads TGTGCCAGTAGTATTATCGGGGGCGACGAGCAGTACTTC. Translation: CASSIIGGDEQYF.

This rearrangement joins TRBV6-6 to TRBJ2-5; no firm D call. Per germline, CDR1 MNHNY and CDR2 SVGAGI (reference sequence). The CDR3 consists of 15 residues. Trimming stripped 2 bases from V and 1 base from J, with 11 bases between. The chain's CDR3 is CASSYTLGFQETQYF. The CDR3 bases are TGTGCCAGCAGTTACACACTCGGCTTCCAAGAGACCCAGTACTTC.

V usage is TRBV30 and J usage is TRBJ2-2; D is unresolved. The CDR3 contains 12 residues. Trimming cost V 7 bases and J 6 bases, with 12 bases left between them. The V gene's germline CDR1 is GTSNPN and CDR2 SVGIG (reference sequence). This CDR3 reads CASREVAGELFF. Written as DNA, the CDR3 is TGTGCCTCCCGTGAGGTAGCCGGGGAGCTGTTTTTT.

This chain uses TRBV6-5 with TRBJ2-2; 9 bases align to TRBD1. Looked up from germline, CDR1 is MNHEY and CDR2 is SVGAGI. The CDR3 runs to 16 residues. Trimming at V came to 4 bases and at J to 1 base, leaving 4 bases not matched to a gene. For the CDR3, the DNA is TGTGCCAGCAGTTCTCCGGGACAGGGGAACACCGGGGAGCTGTTTTTT. This sequence encodes CASSSPGQGNTGELFF.

The chain recombines TRBV10-1 with TRBJ1-1, with TRBD1 matching over 8 bases. The germline V gene has CDR1 WNHNN and CDR2 SYGVQD (reference sequence). The trim removed 6 bases at V and 11 bases at J, leaving 17 bases unmatched. The CDR3 contains 15 residues. CDR3 sequence (DNA): TGCGCCAGCAGCGATACCATTGGGACAGGAGTTGGGGCTTTCTTT. This sequence encodes CASSDTIGTGVGAFF.

CDR3 bases: TGTGCCAGCAGCTTATATCCGGAGGGGACTAGCCTCGATGAGCAGTTCTTC. It translates to CASSLYPEGTSLDEQFF. The chain employs TRBV11-2 and TRBJ2-1; 9 positions match TRBD2. The J segment lost 8 bases and the V segment lost 2 bases, leaving 13 bases of the junction unmatched. Germline V lookup: CDR1 SGHAT, CDR2 FQNNGV. This CDR3 spans 17 amino acids.

The chain has TRBV5-1 and TRBJ2-7; 9 nucleotides align to TRBD2. The V gene end was trimmed by 0 bases and the J gene end by 6 bases; junction bases not matched to a gene: 4. In germline, CDR1 is SGHRS, CDR2 YFSETQ. This CDR3 is 14 amino acids long. CDR3 in amino acids: CASSLVREGSEQYF. CDR3 bases: TGCGCCAGCAGCTTGGTGCGGGAGGGTTCCGAGCAGTACTTC. Using reference TRBV5-1 and TRBJ2-7 for the parts outside the CDR3, the full variable domain is KAGVTQTPRYLIKTRGQQVTLSCSPISGHRSVSWYQQTPGQGLQFLFEYFSETQRNKGNFPGRFSGRQFSNSRSEMNVSTLELGDSALYLCASSLVREGSEQYFGPGTRLTVT.

The J gene is TRBJ1-4, the V gene TRBV9; D is ambiguous. Germline V gene lookup returns CDR1 SGDLS and CDR2 YYNGEE. The CDR3 totals 16 residues. V was shortened by 0 bases and J by 4 bases, with 13 bases between the two germline ends. CDR3 amino acids: CASSVVGRVFNEKLFF. The DNA of the CDR3 is TGTGCCAGCAGCGTAGTAGGTCGGGTTTTTAATGAAAAACTGTTTTTT.

The J gene is TRBJ2-1, the V gene TRBV18; TRBD2 agrees at 9 bases. Germline V gene data show CDR1 as KGHSH and CDR2 as LQKENI. Losses at the gene ends were 4 bases for V and 5 bases for J; bases not matched to a gene: 9. This CDR3 has 16 amino acids. The CDR3 region has the DNA TGTGCCAGCTCACAATCCCTAGCGGGGAATCACAATGAGCAGTTCTTC. Translation gives CASSQSLAGNHNEQFF.

The chain uses TRBV7-9 and TRBJ1-2, with D possibly TRBD1 on 6 matching bases. From germline, CDR1 is SEHNR and CDR2 FQNEAQ (reference sequence). Trimming pared 1 base from V and 5 bases from J, leaving 11 bases between. CDR3 length equals 14 residues. The CDR3 reads CASSLGAGDYGYTF. Here the CDR3 DNA reads TGTGCCAGCAGCTTAGGGGCAGGGGATTATGGCTACACCTTC.